Presented here are 25 T cell receptor beta chains from one specimen sequenced in a study of T cell changes during pregnancy in multiple sclerosis. Clones were sequenced by immunoSEQ multiplex PCR, and TCRdb holds only the in-frame ones, with some missing. The repertoire has about 110,000 clones, about 90% of them found once; the top ten carry 1.6%. The input for sequencing was peripheral blood, taken after pregnancy. Every receptor here comes from a female donor with multiple sclerosis, enrolled in a pregnancy study.

This clone was detected once. The J gene is TRBJ1-1, the V gene TRBV30, with a weak D call TRBD1 (6 bases). This CDR3 is built from 12 residues. Germline V CDR1 and CDR2: GTSNPN, SVGIG (reference sequence). V was cut by 8 bases and J by 3 bases, with 13 bases left in between. This chain's CDR3 is CAGTGGHTEAFF. Here the CDR3 DNA reads TGTGCCGGGACGGGGGGCCACACTGAAGCTTTCTTT.

This clone showed up just once. The chain has TRBV29-1 and TRBJ1-2, with D perhaps TRBD1 (5 bases). Germline V gives CDR1 SQVTM, CDR2 ANQGSEA. The ends were cut back, 1 base at V and 13 bases at J, with 10 bases in the middle. The CDR3 has 10 amino acids. In DNA, the CDR3 is TGCAGCGTTGAAGGAGGGGAGGGCACCTTC. Its translation is CSVEGGEGTF.

The V call is TRBV7-8, the J call TRBJ1-5; D remains unclear. Looked up from germline, CDR1 is SGHVS and CDR2 is FQNEAQ. Trimming pared 1 base from V and 7 bases from J, leaving 11 bases between. The CDR3 covers 14 residues. The CDR3 sequence is CASSLDKGGQPQHF. In DNA, the CDR3 is TGTGCCAGCAGCTTAGATAAGGGAGGCCAGCCCCAGCATTTT.

The CDR3 nucleotides are TGCGCCAGCAGCCTTCTCCCTTCGACAGGGGGAAATAATTCACCCCTCCACTTT. Translated, it gives CASSLLPSTGGNNSPLHF. The V call is TRBV4-1, the J call TRBJ1-6, with TRBD1 matching 9 bases. This CDR3 region has 18 residues. Germline V gene data show CDR1 as MGHRA and CDR2 as YSYEKL. Trimming at V came to 4 bases and at J to 5 bases, leaving 12 bases not matched to a gene.

The sample holds one count of this clone. The J gene is TRBJ2-2, the V gene TRBV7-6, with 8 bases identical to TRBD1. Germline CDR1 and CDR2: SGHVS and FNYEAQ. The CDR3 is 14 residues long. J gave up 2 bases and V 5 bases, and 1 base lay outside the gene matches. The CDR3 spells CASSDRGNTGELFF. In nucleotides, the CDR3 is TGTGCCAGCAGCGACAGGGGAAACACCGGGGAGCTGTTTTTT. Looking up the rest from reference TRBV7-6 and TRBJ2-2 gives the full variable domain: GAGVSQSPRYKVTKRGQDVALRCDPISGHVSLYWYRQALGQGPEFLTYFNYEAQQDKSGLPNDRFSAERPEGSISTLTIQRTEQRDSAMYRCASSDRGNTGELFFGEGSRLTVL.

The chain joins TRBV11-1 to TRBJ1-6, with TRBD1 identical over 7 bases. The CDR3 runs 14 residues. Per germline, CDR1 SGHAT and CDR2 FQDESV (reference sequence). V lost 2 bases and J lost 6; bases outside the gene matches: 1. For the CDR3, the DNA is TGTGCCAGCAGCTTAACAGGGGCTAATTCACCCCTCCACTTT. This gives the protein CASSLTGANSPLHF.

The chain combines TRBV30 with TRBJ2-5; 11 positions agree with TRBD2. V was pared by 3 bases and J by 3 bases, with 12 bases of the junction left unmatched. CDR1 and CDR2 (germline): GTSNPN, SVGIG (reference sequence). The CDR3 is made up of 17 amino acids. The CDR3 loop reads CAWSVGGGTSGKETQYF. In nucleotides, the CDR3 is TGTGCCTGGAGCGTGGGGGGCGGGACTAGCGGAAAAGAGACCCAGTACTTC.

The rearrangement uses TRBV7-9 and TRBJ2-7; D gene ambiguous. The V end was cut by 1 base, the J end by 6 bases, with 10 bases between. CDR3 length equals 13 residues. CDR1 and CDR2 from the germline V gene are SEHNR and FQNEAQ (reference sequence). In DNA, the CDR3 is TGTGCCAGCAGCTTAGAAACTATGGGCGAGCAGTACTTC. As protein: CASSLETMGEQYF.

This chain uses TRBV5-1 with TRBJ2-5; 7 nucleotides agree with TRBD1. With V trimmed by 4 bases and J by 5 bases, 8 bases remained unmatched. The CDR3 is made up of 14 amino acids. Germline V gene lookup returns CDR1 SGHRS and CDR2 YFSETQ. In nucleotides, the CDR3 is TGCGCCAGCAGCGTTGGACAGGACGAGGAGACCCAGTACTTC. Translated, it gives CASSVGQDEETQYF.

This chain connects TRBV18 to TRBJ2-7; the match to TRBD2 covers 12 bases. Looked up from germline, CDR1 is KGHSH and CDR2 is LQKENI. This CDR3 spans 14 amino acids. Trimming at V came to 6 bases and at J to 6 bases, leaving 6 bases not matched to a gene. CDR3 sequence reads: CASSYTSGGSEQYF. The CDR3 DNA reads TGTGCCAGCTCGTATACTAGCGGGGGGTCCGAGCAGTACTTC.

J is TRBJ1-1 and V is TRBV25-1; D gene ambiguous. CDR1 is MGHDK, CDR2 SYGVNS, per germline. The CDR3 is made up of 12 amino acids. V lost 4 bases to trimming and J lost 7 bases, with 10 bases between them. CDR3 DNA: TGTGCCAGCAGTGGCGCCCGGGGTGAAGCTTTCTTT. Protein: CASSGARGEAFF.

In nucleotides, the CDR3 is TGTGCCAGCAGCTCCAAGGGGGCCTATAATTCACCCCTCCACTTT. The encoded protein is CASSSKGAYNSPLHF. This rearrangement joins TRBV7-2 to TRBJ1-6, with D possibly matching TRBD1 (6 bases). Germline V gene lookup returns CDR1 SGHTA and CDR2 FQGNSA. Trimming shortened V by 4 bases and J by 2 bases, and 9 bases separated the two germline ends. The CDR3 has 15 amino acids.

The J gene is TRBJ2-5, the V gene TRBV29-1, with D maybe TRBD2 (6 bases). The germline V gene encodes CDR1 SQVTM and CDR2 ANQGSEA. The CDR3 sequence is 13 residues long. Trimming cost V 6 bases and J 1 base, with 12 bases left between them. CDR3 in amino acids: CSVLGTFQETQYF. CDR3 DNA: TGCAGCGTCCTCGGGACTTTCCAAGAGACCCAGTACTTC.

The chain uses TRBV9 and TRBJ2-7; 7 positions match TRBD2. V dropped 4 bases and J dropped 2; count of bases not matched to a gene: 6. CDR1 and CDR2 (germline): SGDLS, YYNGEE. The CDR3 has 14 amino acids. The DNA of the CDR3 is TGTGCCAGCAGCTCTAGACTAGCACCCTACGAGCAGTACTTC. Translating gives CASSSRLAPYEQYF.

The chain uses TRBV7-9 and TRBJ2-3; 9 bases line up with TRBD2. In germline, CDR1 is SEHNR, CDR2 FQNEAQ (reference sequence). This CDR3 comprises 17 residues. Losses at the gene ends were 2 bases for V and 5 bases for J; bases not matched to a gene: 11. CDR3 sequence: CASSLWRGGAGGDTQYF. The CDR3 DNA reads as TGTGCCAGCAGCTTATGGCGGGGGGGCGCAGGCGGAGATACGCAGTATTTT.

The V gene is TRBV19, the J gene TRBJ2-3, with 7 bases aligning to TRBD2. V lost 1 base to trimming and J lost 3 bases; unmatched junction nucleotides: 4. Germline-derived CDR1 and CDR2 are LNHDA and SQIVND (reference sequence). CDR3 length: 15 residues. As DNA, the CDR3 is TGTGCCAGTAGTATAGCAGCGGGGTGGACAGATACGCAGTATTTT. This gives the protein CASSIAAGWTDTQYF.

This clone showed up just once. This sequence joins TRBV2 and TRBJ2-3; TRBD2 matches 7 bases. With 4 bases clipped from V and 4 bases from J, the junction kept 8 bases outside the gene matches. Germline assignment: CDR1 SNHLY and CDR2 FYNNEI. The CDR3 contains 15 residues. The CDR3 DNA is TGTGCCAGCAGTGTAAGCGGACTAGGGCCAGATACGCAGTATTTT. It codes for CASSVSGLGPDTQYF.

V gene TRBV29-1 combines with J gene TRBJ1-4, with a tentative D call TRBD1 (5 bases). Trimming removed 6 bases at V and 4 bases at J, with 18 bases between. The CDR3 loop spans 15 amino acids. Looked up from germline, CDR1 is SQVTM and CDR2 is ANQGSEA. Here the CDR3 DNA reads TGCAGCGTCGCCCGAGTGACAGACGGTAATGAAAAACTGTTTTTT. Protein sequence: CSVARVTDGNEKLFF.

This clone was detected only once. The chain is built from TRBV5-1 and TRBJ1-1; possibly TRBD1 for D (6 bases). The CDR3 sequence is 15 residues long. Between the trimmed V and J ends, which lost 2 bases and 1 base, there was a span of 12 bases. In germline, CDR1 is SGHRS, CDR2 YFSETQ. CDR3 coding DNA: TGCGCCAGCAGCTTTACGGACAGCCGGAACACTGAAGCTTTCTTT. Protein product: CASSFTDSRNTEAFF.

The DNA of the CDR3 is TGTGCCAGCAGTGAGGACAGAGCCAAAAACATTCAGTACTTC. Translation: CASSEDRAKNIQYF. The genes are TRBV6-1 and TRBJ2-4; D might be TRBD1 (6 bases). V was pared by 3 bases and J by 0 bases, with 6 bases between. This CDR3 has 14 residues. CDR1 is MNHNS, CDR2 SASEGT, per germline.

The chain has TRBV9 and TRBJ2-3; 10 positions match TRBD1. CDR1 and CDR2 from the germline V gene are SGDLS and YYNGEE. The CDR3 has 18 residues. The J segment lost 4 bases and the V segment lost 3 bases, leaving 14 bases of the junction unmatched. The CDR3 DNA sequence: TGTGCCAGCAGCGCCCTCGACGGGACAGGGGTCTGGGCAGATACGCAGTATTTT. Translating gives CASSALDGTGVWADTQYF.

This sequence joins TRBV5-5 and TRBJ2-7, with D possibly TRBD2 on 6 matching bases. Trimming cost V 4 bases and J 6 bases, with 11 bases left between them. CDR1 is SGHKS and CDR2 is YYEKEE in the germline V gene (reference sequence). The CDR3 sequence is 12 residues long. The CDR3 sequence is CASSGGVGEQYF. CDR3 DNA: TGTGCCAGCAGCGGCGGGGTGGGCGAGCAGTACTTC.

This CDR3 is CASSPRGGRFEAFF. The DNA for the CDR3 is TGTGCCAGCAGCCCTCGGGGGGGCCGATTTGAAGCTTTCTTT. The chain couples TRBV5-8 to TRBJ1-1, with a possible D match to TRBD1 (6 bases). Trimming shortened V by 4 bases and J by 7 bases, and 17 bases separated the two germline ends. Germline CDR1 SGHTS, CDR2 YDEGEE. CDR3 size: 14 residues.

The rearrangement links TRBV19 to TRBJ1-5, with D possibly matching TRBD1 (5 bases). Germline CDR1 reads LNHDA; CDR2 reads SQIVND (reference sequence). The CDR3 spans 16 residues. Trimming removed 5 bases from V and 0 bases from J, with 14 bases in between. The CDR3 loop is CASSLKLQGSNQPQHF. The DNA of the CDR3 is TGTGCCAGTAGTCTAAAACTCCAGGGTAGCAATCAGCCCCAGCATTTT. Complete variable domain (other parts from reference TRBV19 and TRBJ1-5): DGGITQSPKYLFRKEGQNVTLSCEQNLNHDAMYWYRQDPGQGLRLIYYSQIVNDFQKGDIAEGYSVSREKKESFPLTVTSAQKNPTAFYLCASSLKLQGSNQPQHFGDGTRLSIL.

In regard to this clone: One end of the junction varies from germline; a read error may be responsible. The chain couples TRBV6-6 to TRBJ2-7, with 9 nucleotides matching TRBD1. This CDR3 region has 15 residues. Germline lookup yields CDR1 MNHNY and CDR2 SVGAGI (reference sequence). CDR3 coding DNA: TGTGCCAGCACTTACAGGGGGCGCGGGTCCTACGAGCAGTACTTC. Translated, it gives CASTYRGRGSYEQYF.